The 27 T cell receptor beta chains below come from one sample, sequenced in a study of cytomegalovirus exposure and HLA in healthy donors. In the PCR, 60 Vbeta and 13 Jbeta primers were used. Profiled with immunoSEQ multiplex PCR; TCRdb holds only in-frame clones, not every one. Of approximately 150,000 clones in the sample, roughly 80% were seen once. The sequencing input was PBMCs. The receptor set was obtained from a man aged 35 to 55 in good health and CMV-seronegative.

The rearrangement uses TRBV18 and TRBJ2-7; weak D call: TRBD2 (6 bases). Trimming cost V 6 bases and J 1 base, with 16 bases left between them. Germline V CDR1 and CDR2: KGHSH, LQKENI. This CDR3 is 15 amino acids long. The CDR3 sequence is CASSKGLPRSYEQYF. The CDR3 DNA follows: TGTGCCAGCTCCAAGGGACTCCCCCGTTCCTACGAGCAGTACTTC.

This clone showed up just once. J is TRBJ2-1 and V is TRBV6-6; a weak D match, TRBD1 (6 bases). The germline V gene encodes CDR1 MNHNY and CDR2 SVGAGI (reference sequence). The CDR3 loop spans 15 amino acids. V was pared by 0 bases and J by 4 bases, with 10 bases between. This chain's CDR3 is CASSYSSGHYNEQFF. CDR3 DNA: TGTGCCAGCAGTTACTCCTCGGGACATTACAATGAGCAGTTCTTC.

Remarks on this clone: Other DNA sequences within the sample encode an identical CDR3. The chain combines TRBV7-9 with TRBJ1-1; D is ambiguous. Looked up from germline, CDR1 is SEHNR and CDR2 is FQNEAQ (reference sequence). The CDR3 sequence is 12 residues long. With 1 base removed from V and 4 bases from J, the gap between germline ends came to 4 bases. CDR3 region: CASSLGSTEAFF. In DNA, the CDR3 is TGTGCCAGCAGCTTAGGGAGCACTGAAGCTTTCTTT. Based on the CDR3 plus reference TRBV7-9 and TRBJ1-1, the full variable domain is DTGVSQNPRHKITKRGQNVTFRCDPISEHNRLYWYRQTLGQGPEFLTYFQNEAQLEKSRLLSDRFSAERPKGSFSTLEIQRTEQGDSAMYLCASSLGSTEAFFGQGTRLTVV.

The chain carries TRBV7-8 and TRBJ2-2; no reliable D call. The CDR3 spans 16 residues. With 5 bases removed from V and 0 bases from J, the gap between germline ends came to 13 bases. Germline V gene data show CDR1 as SGHVS and CDR2 as FQNEAQ. The CDR3, as DNA: TGTGCCAGCAGCCGAAACAGATACCCGAACACCGGGGAGCTGTTTTTT. Its protein is CASSRNRYPNTGELFF. Full variable domain (missing parts from reference TRBV7-8 and TRBJ2-2): GAGVSQSPRYKVAKRGQDVALRCDPISGHVSLFWYQQALGQGPEFLTYFQNEAQLDKSGLPSDRFFAERPEGSVSTLKIQRTQQEDSAVYLCASSRNRYPNTGELFFGEGSRLTVL.

This clone was observed once. V and J are TRBV4-1 and TRBJ1-2, with D unresolved. The germline V gene has CDR1 MGHRA and CDR2 YSYEKL. V lost 1 base and J lost 14, with 17 bases in between. CDR3 size: 13 residues. CDR3 bases: TGCGCCAGCAGCCAAGCCCCAGGCTCTGGGCCGACCTTC. As protein: CASSQAPGSGPTF.

The V and J genes are TRBV18 and TRBJ1-6; 7 nucleotides line up with TRBD1. J gave up 10 bases and V 3 bases, and 9 bases lay outside the gene matches. This CDR3 is 15 amino acids long. Germline-derived CDR1 and CDR2 are KGHSH and LQKENI. The CDR3 region has the DNA TGTGCCAGCTCACCCCGACAGGGCAAAGGCTCACCCCTCCACTTT. Encoded protein: CASSPRQGKGSPLHF.

The genes are TRBV29-1 and TRBJ2-7, with 12 bases lining up with TRBD1. Trimming removed 6 bases from V and 6 bases from J; junction bases left unmatched: 6. Germline assignment: CDR1 SQVTM and CDR2 ANQGSEA. This CDR3 comprises 13 residues. CDR3 residues: CSVTGTGGFEQYF. Written as DNA, the CDR3 is TGCAGCGTGACCGGGACAGGGGGCTTCGAGCAGTACTTC.

This clone has only a few counts. The gene calls are TRBV5-8 and TRBJ2-3; D gene ambiguous. Trimming cost V 1 base and J 6 bases, with 15 bases left between them. The CDR3 contains 15 residues. The germline gives CDR1 SGHTS, CDR2 YDEGEE. The CDR3 sequence is CASSLREKTVDTQYF. In DNA, the CDR3 is TGTGCCAGCAGCTTGCGAGAAAAAACCGTGGATACGCAGTATTTT. The whole variable domain, remainder taken from reference TRBV5-8 and TRBJ2-3, is EAGVTQSPTHLIKTRGQQATLRCSPISGHTSVYWYQQALGLGLQFLLWYDEGEERNRGNFPPRFSGRQFPNYSSELNVNALELEDSALYLCASSLREKTVDTQYFGPGTRLTVL.

This clone was observed a few times. V gene TRBV29-1 combines with J gene TRBJ2-1, with 11 positions matching TRBD1. The V gene end was trimmed by 4 bases and the J gene end by 7 bases; junction bases not matched to a gene: 12. The CDR3 has 16 residues. The germline V gene has CDR1 SQVTM and CDR2 ANQGSEA. The CDR3 loop reads CSVAAAGQGAENEQFF. The CDR3 coding sequence is TGCAGCGTTGCGGCGGCCGGACAGGGGGCGGAAAATGAGCAGTTCTTC.

This chain uses TRBV5-8 with TRBJ2-6; no firm D call. V lost 6 bases and J 0 bases, leaving 13 bases between the germline ends. Germline lookup yields CDR1 SGHTS and CDR2 YDEGEE. The CDR3 covers 16 residues. CDR3 sequence: CASTHEYHSGANVLTF. CDR3 DNA: TGTGCCAGCACCCACGAGTATCACTCTGGGGCCAACGTCCTGACTTTC.

This chain connects TRBV23-1 to TRBJ2-2; weak D call: TRBD2 (6 bases). TRBV23-1 is reported as an ORF; its role is uncertain. The CDR3 runs 16 residues. Trimming left V 9 bases short and J 7 bases short, with 24 bases between. The CDR3 region is CARINPGLPAIGELFF. CDR3 DNA sequence: TGCGCCAGGATAAACCCGGGACTCCCGGCGATCGGGGAGCTGTTTTTT.

A word on this clone: This specimen includes other DNA sequences encoding the same CDR3. The chain couples TRBV6-5 to TRBJ1-5; D possibly corresponds to TRBD1 (5 bases). Germline CDR1 and CDR2: MNHEY and SVGAGI. Trimming left V 2 bases short and J 6 bases short, with 11 bases between. This CDR3 is built from 14 residues. The CDR3 region is CASSYGQGTQPQHF. CDR3 nucleotides: TGTGCCAGCAGTTACGGCCAGGGCACTCAGCCCCAGCATTTT.

This clone has more than one count but fewer than ten. The gene calls are TRBV6-5 and TRBJ1-1, with 8 bases that match TRBD1. This CDR3 spans 16 amino acids. V lost 2 bases, J lost 3 bases, and 8 bases stayed unmatched. CDR1 and CDR2 (germline): MNHEY, SVGAGI. The CDR3 here is CASSYNNPDRDTEAFF. DNA for the CDR3: TGTGCCAGCAGTTACAATAATCCGGACAGGGACACTGAAGCTTTCTTT.

V and J are TRBV2 and TRBJ2-7; D not certain. V lost 1 base and J lost 3, with 13 bases in between. The CDR3 runs 15 residues. Per germline, CDR1 SNHLY and CDR2 FYNNEI. CDR3 amino acids: CASSEEASSFYEQYF. The DNA for the CDR3 is TGTGCCAGCAGTGAAGAAGCCTCGTCTTTCTACGAGCAGTACTTC.

By sample share, this clone is medium-sized. The chain is built from TRBV27 and TRBJ1-2, with D possibly TRBD1 on 6 matching bases. Looked up from germline, CDR1 is MNHEY and CDR2 is SMNVEV (reference sequence). V lost 6 bases and J lost 0, with 11 bases in between. The CDR3 loop spans 14 amino acids. In DNA, the CDR3 is TGTGCCAGCAGGATACAGGGAGCTAACTATGGCTACACCTTC. This gives the protein CASRIQGANYGYTF.

The chain has TRBV5-1 and TRBJ1-4; TRBD1 matches at 7 bases. After removal of 4 bases from V and 3 bases from J, the junction contained 9 bases not matched to a gene. Germline values: CDR1 SGHRS, CDR2 YFSETQ. The CDR3 runs to 16 residues. The CDR3 nucleotides read TGCGCCAGCAGCCCACAGGGGACTGTAGCTAATGAAAAACTGTTTTTT. As protein: CASSPQGTVANEKLFF.

The genes are TRBV4-2 and TRBJ1-5; D gene unclear. This CDR3 region has 15 residues. Germline assignment: CDR1 LGHNA and CDR2 YNFKEQ. V lost 0 bases, J lost 2 bases, and 8 bases lay in between. DNA of the CDR3: TGTGCCAGCAGCCAAGAGTCCTCAGGCAATCAGCCCCAGCATTTT. This encodes CASSQESSGNQPQHF.

J is TRBJ2-5 and V is TRBV27; 7 bases line up with TRBD2. Matching the DNA end better, TRBJ2-7 makes the J call doubtful. Per the germline V gene, CDR1 is MNHEY and CDR2 is SMNVEV (reference sequence). The CDR3 covers 15 residues. Here the CDR3 reads CASSLVGGGSYEQYF. CDR3 nucleotide sequence: TGTGCCAGCAGTTTAGTGGGGGGGGGCTCCTACGAGCAGTACTTC.

The genes are TRBV6-5 and TRBJ1-1; D may be TRBD1 (6 bases). Germline V gene data show CDR1 as MNHEY and CDR2 as SVGAGI. This CDR3 spans 15 amino acids. V gave up 8 bases and J gave up 5 bases, with 21 bases separating them. The CDR3 loop reads CASRSGGQGRTEAFF. CDR3 coding DNA: TGTGCCAGCCGTTCGGGGGGGCAGGGAAGGACTGAAGCTTTCTTT.

J is TRBJ1-1 and V is TRBV4-2; D unclear. Between the trimmed V and J ends, which lost 0 bases and 0 bases, there was a span of 8 bases. The CDR3 has 15 amino acids. Germline-derived CDR1 and CDR2 are LGHNA and YNFKEQ. The CDR3 nucleotides read TGTGCCAGCAGCCAAGAGGCAGGAATGAACACTGAAGCTTTCTTT. This translates into CASSQEAGMNTEAFF.

The chain has TRBV6-5 and TRBJ1-6, with D tentatively TRBD1 (5 bases). CDR1 and CDR2 from the germline V gene are MNHEY and SVGAGI. The CDR3 totals 15 residues. V lost 7 bases and J 0 bases, leaving 10 bases between the germline ends. The CDR3 protein is CASTMDNSYNSPLHF. The DNA of the CDR3 is TGTGCCAGCACCATGGACAACTCCTATAATTCACCCCTCCACTTT.

This chain links TRBV28 with TRBJ1-5, with a weak D call TRBD1 (6 bases). CDR1 is MDHEN, CDR2 SYDVKM, per germline. The length of the CDR3 is 16 residues. The V end lost 5 bases, the J end lost 3 bases, and 17 bases lay between the germline ends. As DNA, the CDR3 is TGTGCCAGCAGTCTCCCCGGGGGGCCGTTCAATCAGCCCCAGCATTTT. It yields the protein CASSLPGGPFNQPQHF.

This chain joins TRBV4-1 and TRBJ1-4; TRBD1 is a possible D gene (5 bases). V was clipped by 2 bases and J by 3 bases, with 13 bases between them. Germline V lookup: CDR1 MGHRA, CDR2 YSYEKL. The CDR3 contains 16 residues. This CDR3 reads CASSQKQTAPNEKLFF. The CDR3 DNA sequence: TGCGCCAGCAGCCAAAAACAGACAGCTCCTAATGAAAAACTGTTTTTT.

The chain recombines TRBV2 with TRBJ2-5; 8 nucleotides line up with TRBD1. The CDR3 spans 13 residues. Germline CDR1 is SNHLY and CDR2 is FYNNEI. J was trimmed by 5 bases and V by 6 bases; bases with no gene match: 5. The CDR3 region has the DNA TGTGCCAGCAGATCAGGGGGCTGGGAGACCCAGTACTTC. It specifies CASRSGGWETQYF. Using reference TRBV2 and TRBJ2-5 for the parts outside the CDR3, the full variable domain is EPEVTQTPSHQVTQMGQEVILRCVPISNHLYFYWYRQILGQKVEFLVSFYNNEISEKSEIFDDQFSVERPDGSNFTLKIRSTKLEDSAMYFCASRSGGWETQYFGPGTRLLVL.

In its sample, this clone was seen a few times. The V and J genes are TRBV12-2 and TRBJ1-3; the DNA was not used to check the table's D call, TRBD1. TRBV12-2 is given as a pseudogene. This CDR3 has 15 residues. CDR3 amino acids: CASRPRPYSGNTIYF. CDR3 nucleotide sequence: TGTGCAAGTCGCCCCAGGCCCTACTCTGGAAACACCATATATTTT.

The chain is built from TRBV7-3 and TRBJ1-1, with a weak D call TRBD1 (5 bases). Germline loops: CDR1 SGHTA, CDR2 FQGTGA. The CDR3 has 14 amino acids. V was shortened by 0 bases and J by 4 bases, with 9 bases between the two germline ends. This CDR3 reads CASSLTGGITEAFF. The CDR3 DNA reads as TGTGCCAGCAGCTTAACTGGGGGGATCACTGAAGCTTTCTTT.

J is TRBJ1-6 and V is TRBV7-8; D is possibly TRBD1 (5 bases). V was pared by 2 bases and J by 4 bases, with 9 bases between. The germline V gene encodes CDR1 SGHVS and CDR2 FQNEAQ. CDR3 length: 15 amino acids. The DNA of the CDR3 is TGTGCCAGCAGCTTATCGGGGGGGTATAATTCACCCCTCCACTTT. This sequence encodes CASSLSGGYNSPLHF.